Included here is one T cell receptor beta chain sequence, with context. The antigen is unknown. This sample was taken from a study of T-cell reconstitution after alpha-beta-depleted transplantation in children. Study-wide results and limits: Reportedly, roughly two months post-transplant, alpha-beta T cells arose from several hundred expanded graft clones. Elevated TCRbeta diversity at day 60 was traced, in some patients, to surviving recipient T cells and thymic progenitors. Most T-cell counts and diversity one year after the transplant came from T cells that were newly produced.

During its preparation, the TCRbeta library received unique molecular identifiers. Each CDR3 protein gets one entry after TCRdb re-called the PCR reads with MiXCR. The sample consists of 600,000 or so distinct CDR3 sequences, 20% to 25% of them appearing once. The V end was cut by 1 base, the J end by 7 bases, with 8 bases between. In germline, CDR1 is SGHRS, CDR2 YFSETQ. The CDR3 has 12 amino acids. The specimen comprised PBMCs, mostly from graft donor cells, sampled 360 days after TCRalphabeta/CD19-depleted stem cell transplant. The rearrangement uses TRBV5-1 and TRBJ2-5; maybe TRBD1 (5 bases). The TCR sequence derives from a boy in the first two years of life who had a stem cell transplant for acute myeloid leukemia, so the T cells may come from the graft donor. CDR3 protein: CASSLTQGTQYF. CDR3 DNA: TGCGCCAGCAGCTTGACTCAGGGGACCCAGTACTTC.